Below are 19 T cell receptor beta chains sequenced from a single sample in a study of cytomegalovirus exposure and HLA in healthy donors. The PCR contained 60 Vbeta and 13 Jbeta primers. Repertoires were generated with immunoSEQ multiplex PCR, while TCRdb's copy carries only in-frame clones and drops some. The sample holds more than 150,000 clones, around 80% seen once. Sample: PBMCs. The receptors shown here come from a girl aged 10 to 17 in good health and CMV-seropositive.

This clone was detected only a few times. The chain combines TRBV6-1 with TRBJ1-1; D unresolved. There are 14 residues in the CDR3. Between the trimmed V and J ends, which lost 6 bases and 4 bases, there was a span of 15 bases. CDR1 is MNHNS and CDR2 is SASEGT in the germline V gene. The DNA of the CDR3 is TGTGCCAGCAGCACCAGAACAGTGAGCACTGAAGCTTTCTTT. Residues: CASSTRTVSTEAFF.

This chain uses TRBV15 with TRBJ2-3, with TRBD2 matching 7 bases. The CDR3 is 14 amino acids. Germline values: CDR1 LNHNV, CDR2 YYDKDF (reference sequence). Unmatched junction bases numbered 3, after V lost 3 bases and J lost 3 bases. Here the CDR3 DNA reads TGTGCCACCAGCAGCTATAGCGGGACAGATACGCAGTATTTT. It codes for CATSSYSGTDTQYF.

The rearrangement joins TRBV5-1 to TRBJ2-5; TRBD1 is a possible D gene (6 bases). With 1 base removed from V and 7 bases from J, the gap between germline ends came to 14 bases. The CDR3 runs 14 residues. The V gene's germline CDR1 is SGHRS and CDR2 YFSETQ. This chain's CDR3 is CASSLSDSPGTQYF. DNA for the CDR3: TGCGCCAGCAGCTTGTCGGACAGTCCTGGGACCCAGTACTTC.

The J gene is TRBJ1-2, the V gene TRBV27; the D gene is possibly TRBD1 (6 bases). In germline, CDR1 is MNHEY, CDR2 SMNVEV (reference sequence). CDR3 length: 13 residues. V lost 3 bases to trimming and J lost 7 bases, with 12 bases between them. In nucleotides, the CDR3 is TGTGCCAGCAGTTTCTTACAGGGCTCTGGCTACACCTTC. It is translated as CASSFLQGSGYTF.

This rearrangement joins TRBV5-1 to TRBJ2-3, with 13 positions matching TRBD2. The V gene's germline CDR1 is SGHRS and CDR2 YFSETQ. There are 19 residues in the CDR3. With V trimmed by 5 bases and J by 2 bases, 14 bases remained unmatched. CDR3 sequence: CASSNRLAGGRGLTDTQYF. The DNA for the CDR3 is TGCGCCAGCAGTAATCGACTAGCGGGAGGCAGGGGCCTCACAGATACGCAGTATTTT.

The V and J genes are TRBV4-3 and TRBJ2-1, with 8 bases lining up with TRBD2. The trim removed 1 base at V and 2 bases at J, leaving 13 bases unmatched. This CDR3 is 19 amino acids long. Germline CDR1 reads LGHNA; CDR2 reads YSLEER. The CDR3 here is CASSQVLPLAVQPYNEQFF. The CDR3 DNA sequence: TGCGCCAGCAGCCAAGTGTTGCCACTAGCGGTACAACCCTACAATGAGCAGTTCTTC.

J is TRBJ2-7 and V is TRBV4-1; 12 nucleotides align to TRBD2. This CDR3 has 16 amino acids. Germline-derived CDR1 and CDR2 are MGHRA and YSYEKL. The V and J ends lost 1 base and 6 bases, in that order; junction bases with no gene match: 7. In DNA form, the CDR3 reads TGCGCCAGCAGCCAAGCTCAGACTAGCGGGAGTTCCGAGCAGTACTTC. Its translation: CASSQAQTSGSSEQYF.

The chain combines TRBV2 with TRBJ2-3; 10 nucleotides line up with TRBD1. J gave up 4 bases and V 5 bases, and 6 bases lay outside the gene matches. Germline V gene data show CDR1 as SNHLY and CDR2 as FYNNEI. The CDR3 consists of 15 residues. CDR3 coding DNA: TGTGCCAGCAGTCGGGACAGGGGTTCGGCAGATACGCAGTATTTT. It encodes CASSRDRGSADTQYF.

The V gene is TRBV7-9, the J gene TRBJ2-3; 10 bases align to TRBD1. V lost 2 bases and J lost 2; bases outside the gene matches: 10. Germline CDR1 SEHNR, CDR2 FQNEAQ (reference sequence). The CDR3 is 18 amino acids. The CDR3 is CASSLRPRRQGATDTQYF. The CDR3 region has the DNA TGTGCCAGCAGCTTAAGACCCCGGCGACAGGGGGCCACAGATACGCAGTATTTT.

V gene TRBV25-1 combines with J gene TRBJ2-3, with a tentative D call TRBD1 (6 bases). The CDR3 is 15 amino acids. Deletions cut 3 bases from V and 0 bases from J, with 10 bases between. Germline lookup yields CDR1 MGHDK and CDR2 SYGVNS. The CDR3 loop is CASSDSDSSTDTQYF. In nucleotides, the CDR3 is TGTGCCAGCAGTGATTCGGACAGTAGCACAGATACGCAGTATTTT.

DNA for the CDR3: TGTGCCAGCAGCCCCGGACTTACCTACGAGCAGTACTTC. It encodes CASSPGLTYEQYF. The V call is TRBV27, the J call TRBJ2-7; perhaps TRBD2 as D (5 bases). The length of the CDR3 is 13 residues. From germline, CDR1 is MNHEY and CDR2 SMNVEV (reference sequence). Trimming pared 6 bases from V and 2 bases from J, leaving 11 bases between.

The rearrangement links TRBV5-6 to TRBJ1-2, with TRBD1 identical over 7 bases. CDR1 and CDR2 (germline): SGHDT, YYEEEE. V trimming: 4 bases; J trimming: 8 bases; junction bases outside the gene matches: 14. The CDR3 loop spans 15 amino acids. The CDR3 coding sequence is TGTGCCAGCAGCGAGACAGGGATTAAACGAGGAGGCTACACCTTC. Its translation: CASSETGIKRGGYTF.

The chain is built from TRBV27 and TRBJ2-1, with 9 positions matching TRBD1. Germline V gene sequence: CDR1 MNHEY, CDR2 SMNVEV (reference sequence). V was pared by 4 bases and J by 1 base, with 2 bases of the junction left unmatched. The CDR3 is 15 amino acids. Here the CDR3 DNA reads TGTGCCAGCAGTTCGGGACAGGGATCCTACAATGAGCAGTTCTTC. Its protein product is CASSSGQGSYNEQFF.

J is TRBJ2-7 and V is TRBV5-1; 9 nucleotides line up with TRBD2. V was pared by 4 bases and J by 0 bases, with 2 bases of the junction left unmatched. The CDR3 contains 14 residues. Germline V gene sequence: CDR1 SGHRS, CDR2 YFSETQ. Written as DNA, the CDR3 is TGCGCCAGCAGCAAGACTAGCGGCTCCTACGAGCAGTACTTC. The encoded protein is CASSKTSGSYEQYF.

This chain's CDR3 is CAWSPNDWQETQYF. The CDR3 DNA follows: TGTGCCTGGTCCCCCAACGACTGGCAAGAGACCCAGTACTTC. The chain combines TRBV30 with TRBJ2-5; no reliable D call. From germline, CDR1 is GTSNPN and CDR2 SVGIG (reference sequence). V lost 5 bases, J lost 2 bases, and 15 bases lay in between. CDR3 length: 14 amino acids.

V is TRBV7-2 and J is TRBJ1-5; D is uncertain. V lost 3 bases, J lost 0 bases, and 12 bases lay in between. CDR3 length: 16 residues. Per the germline V gene, CDR1 is SGHTA and CDR2 is FQGNSA. CDR3 region: CASSFRQAGSNQPQHF. Here the CDR3 DNA reads TGTGCCAGCAGCTTTAGGCAGGCGGGTAGCAATCAGCCCCAGCATTTT.

This chain's CDR3 is CASSLGHGQANFYEQYF. Written as DNA, the CDR3 is TGCGCCAGCAGCTTGGGTCATGGACAGGCCAACTTCTACGAGCAGTACTTC. The J gene is TRBJ2-7, the V gene TRBV5-1, with 7 positions matching TRBD1. Germline V gives CDR1 SGHRS, CDR2 YFSETQ. With 0 bases clipped from V and 3 bases from J, the junction kept 12 bases outside the gene matches. The CDR3 has 17 amino acids.

V and J are TRBV9 and TRBJ1-2; perhaps TRBD1 as D (5 bases). The V and J ends lost 4 bases and 8 bases respectively, with 9 bases between them. Germline V lookup: CDR1 SGDLS, CDR2 YYNGEE. The CDR3 has 11 residues. CDR3 region: CASSFQGGYTF. The CDR3 nucleotides are TGTGCCAGCAGCTTCCAGGGAGGCTACACCTTC.

The chain combines TRBV5-1 with TRBJ2-5; TRBD2 is a possible D gene (6 bases). Per germline, CDR1 SGHRS and CDR2 YFSETQ. There are 15 residues in the CDR3. Trimming cost V 4 bases and J 3 bases, with 16 bases left between them. In DNA form, the CDR3 reads TGCGCCAGCAGCCGTTTTCGGGGGAAGGAAGAGACCCAGTACTTC. This sequence encodes CASSRFRGKEETQYF.